Following are 10 T cell receptor beta chains from one sample sequenced in a study of cytomegalovirus exposure and HLA in healthy donors. The study ran its PCR with 60 Vbeta and 13 Jbeta primers. Profiling relied on immunoSEQ multiplex PCR, and the TCRdb table lists in-frame clones only, not all of them. This sample yields about 120,000 clones, of which approximately 71% are seen a single time; roughly 3% belongs to the top ten. The specimen sequenced was PBMCs. All receptors come from a woman between 45 and 65 years old in good health and CMV-seronegative.

The chain employs TRBV10-3 and TRBJ2-1; 10 bases agree with TRBD2. Germline values: CDR1 ENHRY, CDR2 SYGVKD. CDR3 length: 17 amino acids. Trimming removed 4 bases from V and 7 bases from J; junction bases left unmatched: 13. CDR3 sequence reads: CAISGGALAGSWNEQFF. The CDR3, as DNA: TGTGCCATCAGTGGAGGGGCACTAGCGGGGTCCTGGAATGAGCAGTTCTTC.

This clone was counted between two and nine times. DNA for the CDR3: TGTGCCATCCGGACAGGGGGGGGTTACAATGAGCAGTTCTTC. Amino acid sequence: CAIRTGGGYNEQFF. The chain joins TRBV10-3 to TRBJ2-1, with 10 positions matching TRBD1. Germline V gene data show CDR1 as ENHRY and CDR2 as SYGVKD. V lost 8 bases to trimming and J lost 4 bases; unmatched junction nucleotides: 5. The CDR3 has 14 amino acids.

This chain links TRBV29-1 with TRBJ1-3; no definite D call. V lost 3 bases, J lost 9 bases, and 9 bases lay in between. The CDR3 spans 11 residues. CDR1 SQVTM and CDR2 ANQGSEA come from the germline V gene. In nucleotides, the CDR3 is TGCAGCGTTGACGGAGCCGGCACCATATATTTT. It translates to CSVDGAGTIYF.

V and J are TRBV27 and TRBJ2-2, with 9 bases that match TRBD1. This CDR3 spans 19 amino acids. After removal of 5 bases from V and 4 bases from J, the junction contained 17 bases not matched to a gene. Germline V gene lookup returns CDR1 MNHEY and CDR2 SMNVEV (reference sequence). In DNA, the CDR3 is TGTGCCAGCAGTAGAGGGAATTCCGGGACAGGGATCGGCACCGGGGAGCTGTTTTTT. Its translation is CASSRGNSGTGIGTGELFF.

Concerning this clone itself: The junction departs from germline at one end; a sequencing error may be responsible. The V call is TRBV7-9, the J call TRBJ2-3; 7 bases line up with TRBD2. The CDR3 runs 15 residues. CDR1 SEHNR and CDR2 FQNEAQ come from the germline V gene (reference sequence). Here the CDR3 reads CSSSLFAAGEDTQYF. The CDR3 DNA reads as TGTTCCAGCAGCTTATTCGCTGCGGGAGAGGATACGCAGTATTTT.

The genes are TRBV11-2 and TRBJ2-7, with D hard to call. V lost 5 bases to trimming and J lost 2 bases, with 13 bases between them. The CDR3 is 14 amino acids. Looked up from germline, CDR1 is SGHAT and CDR2 is FQNNGV. CDR3 residues: CASSPTEPTYEQYF. For the CDR3, the DNA is TGTGCCAGCAGCCCTACAGAGCCTACCTACGAGCAGTACTTC.

The chain recombines TRBV7-2 with TRBJ2-3, with D unclear. The CDR3 runs to 16 residues. With 2 bases removed from V and 0 bases from J, the gap between germline ends came to 12 bases. Germline V lookup: CDR1 SGHTA, CDR2 FQGNSA. CDR3 sequence (DNA): TGTGCCAGCAGCTTACTGGCGGCTACCAGCACAGATACGCAGTATTTT. Translation gives CASSLLAATSTDTQYF.

The V and J genes are TRBV4-1 and TRBJ2-4; 10 bases line up with TRBD2. The germline gives CDR1 MGHRA, CDR2 YSYEKL. The CDR3 sequence is 17 residues long. The V and J ends lost 1 base and 5 bases, in that order; junction bases with no gene match: 8. The CDR3 spells CASSQGPSGGPQNIQYF. DNA of the CDR3: TGCGCCAGCAGCCAAGGGCCTAGCGGGGGACCTCAAAACATTCAGTACTTC.

The rearrangement uses TRBV6-1 and TRBJ1-5, with 9 positions matching TRBD1. The CDR3 loop spans 14 amino acids. V lost 6 bases and J lost 5; bases outside the gene matches: 5. The germline V gene has CDR1 MNHNS and CDR2 SASEGT. CDR3 coding DNA: TGTGCCAGCAGCCAGACAGGGGGATATCAGCCCCAGCATTTT. It codes for CASSQTGGYQPQHF.

The chain recombines TRBV28 with TRBJ2-1, with TRBD1 matching 9 bases. The V gene's germline CDR1 is MDHEN and CDR2 SYDVKM. V shed 4 bases and J 4 bases; nucleotides not matched to a gene: 5. The CDR3 covers 15 residues. DNA for the CDR3: TGTGCCAGCAGTTCGGCCGGGACAGGGTACAATGAGCAGTTCTTC. It encodes CASSSAGTGYNEQFF.